The rows below give T cell receptor beta chains drawn from one sample of a study of blood T cell repertoires in COVID-19. Method: immunoSEQ multiplex PCR; TCRdb's copy keeps in-frame clones and lacks some. Altogether over 200,000 clones are present, roughly 90% being singletons, with the ten largest covering approximately 4%. The specimen was PBMCs or T cells enriched from blood (not recorded which). These receptor sequences come from a woman aged 25 to 39 who had been exposed to COVID-19. Both conserved end residues are part of each CDR3. The order of the fields is D gene, CDR3 length, clone size, V gene, J gene, CDR3 DNA, CDR3 protein. A D gene is named only where the DNA matches it firmly. For some rows the clone size is stated as once, few or many, or as a class when expanded; others skip it.

d_call: .; cdr3_length: 15; clone_size: .; v_call: TRBV18; j_call: TRBJ1-3; cdr3_nt: TGTGCCAGCTCCCCAACAGTGAACTCTGGAAACACCATATATTTT; cdr3_aa: CASSPTVNSGNTIYF
d_call: .; cdr3_length: 14; clone_size: .; v_call: TRBV2; j_call: TRBJ2-7; cdr3_nt: TGTGCCAGCAGTGAAGCTAGTGGTATCTACGAGCAGTACTTC; cdr3_aa: CASSEASGIYEQYF
d_call: TRBD2; cdr3_length: 15; clone_size: .; v_call: TRBV7-7; j_call: TRBJ2-3; cdr3_nt: TGTGCCAGCAGCTTTAGCGGGGGGGCAGCAGATACGCAGTATTTT; cdr3_aa: CASSFSGGAADTQYF
d_call: .; cdr3_length: 15; clone_size: .; v_call: TRBV19; j_call: TRBJ2-1; cdr3_nt: TGTGCCAGTAGGCCTACCGATAACTCCTACAATGAGCAGTTCTTC; cdr3_aa: CASRPTDNSYNEQFF
d_call: TRBD1; cdr3_length: 17; clone_size: once; v_call: TRBV6-6; j_call: TRBJ1-2; cdr3_nt: TGTGCCAGCAGACGATGGACAGGGCCGTCTACCAACTATGGCTACACCTTC; cdr3_aa: CASRRWTGPSTNYGYTF
d_call: .; cdr3_length: 13; clone_size: .; v_call: TRBV6-6; j_call: TRBJ2-5; cdr3_nt: TGTGCCAGCAGCCCCGTGGGGCGAGAGACCCAGTACTTC; cdr3_aa: CASSPVGRETQYF
d_call: TRBD1; cdr3_length: 14; clone_size: .; v_call: TRBV6-4; j_call: TRBJ1-2; cdr3_nt: TGTGCCAGCAGTCCATCACAGGGGGCAGGGGGCTACACCTTC; cdr3_aa: CASSPSQGAGGYTF
d_call: .; cdr3_length: 14; clone_size: .; v_call: TRBV9; j_call: TRBJ1-1; cdr3_nt: TGTGCCAGCAGCGTACGTTGGCAAAACACTGAAGCTTTCTTT; cdr3_aa: CASSVRWQNTEAFF
d_call: .; cdr3_length: 16; clone_size: .; v_call: TRBV5-1; j_call: TRBJ1-1; cdr3_nt: TGCGCCAGCAGCTTGGGTACCGTAGGACGGGGCACTGAAGCTTTCTTT; cdr3_aa: CASSLGTVGRGTEAFF
d_call: TRBD1; cdr3_length: 15; clone_size: .; v_call: TRBV5-1; j_call: TRBJ2-7; cdr3_nt: TGCGCCAGCAGCATCCGACAGGGGGAGGGAGTCGAGCAGTACTTC; cdr3_aa: CASSIRQGEGVEQYF
d_call: .; cdr3_length: 15; clone_size: few; v_call: TRBV7-9; j_call: TRBJ1-1; cdr3_nt: TGTGCCAGCAGCCCGGTTGGTGGGAGGGACACTGAAGCTTTCTTT; cdr3_aa: CASSPVGGRDTEAFF
d_call: TRBD2; cdr3_length: 14; clone_size: few; v_call: TRBV24-1; j_call: TRBJ2-7; cdr3_nt: TGTGCCACCAGTGTGGGCGGGGGTACCTACGAGCAGTACTTC; cdr3_aa: CATSVGGGTYEQYF
d_call: .; cdr3_length: 16; clone_size: .; v_call: TRBV5-5; j_call: TRBJ1-1; cdr3_nt: TGTGCCAGCAGCTTGGCCGGTTTCGGGGGAGGCAAAAAAGCTTTCTTT; cdr3_aa: CASSLAGFGGGKKAFF
d_call: .; cdr3_length: 15; clone_size: .; v_call: TRBV2; j_call: TRBJ2-1; cdr3_nt: TGTGCCAGCAGTGGGGGGCTCGCCGAATACAATGAGCAGTTCTTC; cdr3_aa: CASSGGLAEYNEQFF
d_call: TRBD2; cdr3_length: 14; clone_size: .; v_call: TRBV7-2; j_call: TRBJ2-1; cdr3_nt: TGTGCCAGCAGCGAGCTAGCGGGCCCCTATGAGCAGTTCTTC; cdr3_aa: CASSELAGPYEQFF
d_call: .; cdr3_length: 16; clone_size: .; v_call: TRBV6-1; j_call: TRBJ2-2; cdr3_nt: TGTGCCAGCAGTGAATGGGGGGTTACGAACACCGGGGAGCTGTTTTTT; cdr3_aa: CASSEWGVTNTGELFF
d_call: .; cdr3_length: 13; clone_size: .; v_call: TRBV27; j_call: TRBJ2-5; cdr3_nt: TGTGCCAGCATGGAGGGGCGCGGAGAGACCCAGTACTTC; cdr3_aa: CASMEGRGETQYF
d_call: .; cdr3_length: 16; clone_size: once; v_call: TRBV11-2; j_call: TRBJ2-7; cdr3_nt: TGTGCCAGCAGCTTAGCGCCAGGGATGGGACAATACGAGCAGTACTTC; cdr3_aa: CASSLAPGMGQYEQYF
d_call: TRBD1; cdr3_length: 14; clone_size: .; v_call: TRBV6-5; j_call: TRBJ2-5; cdr3_nt: TGTGCCAGCAGATTAACAGGGGCGGGAGAGACCCAGTACTTC; cdr3_aa: CASRLTGAGETQYF
d_call: .; cdr3_length: 12; clone_size: .; v_call: TRBV29-1; j_call: TRBJ2-1; cdr3_nt: TGCAGCGTGGCTTATGCTAGCGATGAGCAGTTCTTC; cdr3_aa: CSVAYASDEQFF
d_call: .; cdr3_length: 12; clone_size: .; v_call: TRBV27; j_call: TRBJ1-2; cdr3_nt: TGTGCCAGCGGAGGGCCCAACTATGGCTACACCTTC; cdr3_aa: CASGGPNYGYTF
d_call: TRBD1; cdr3_length: 16; clone_size: .; v_call: TRBV6-5; j_call: TRBJ1-6; cdr3_nt: TGTGCCAGCAGTTACTCGTTGGGACAGGGGAATTCACCCCTCCACTTT; cdr3_aa: CASSYSLGQGNSPLHF
d_call: TRBD2; cdr3_length: 18; clone_size: .; v_call: TRBV3-1/TRBV3-2; j_call: TRBJ2-6; cdr3_nt: TGTGCCAGCAGCCAACCGCGGGGGGCCATTACTGGGGCCAACGTCCTGACTTTC; cdr3_aa: CASSQPRGAITGANVLTF
d_call: .; cdr3_length: 11; clone_size: few; v_call: TRBV27; j_call: TRBJ2-7; cdr3_nt: TGTGCCACTTGGGCTAACTACGAGCAGTACTTC; cdr3_aa: CATWANYEQYF
d_call: TRBD1; cdr3_length: 14; clone_size: .; v_call: TRBV28; j_call: TRBJ2-5; cdr3_nt: TGTGCCAGCAGTTCAGGACAGGGCCAAGAGACCCAGTACTTC; cdr3_aa: CASSSGQGQETQYF
d_call: TRBD1; cdr3_length: 13; clone_size: .; v_call: TRBV2; j_call: TRBJ2-7; cdr3_nt: TGTGCCAGCGGACAGGGGGCGTCCTACGAGCAGTACTTC; cdr3_aa: CASGQGASYEQYF
d_call: .; cdr3_length: 13; clone_size: .; v_call: TRBV5-1; j_call: TRBJ2-7; cdr3_nt: TGCGCCAGCAGCAGGGACTTGTCCTACGAGCAGTACTTC; cdr3_aa: CASSRDLSYEQYF
d_call: TRBD1; cdr3_length: 15; clone_size: .; v_call: TRBV24-1; j_call: TRBJ2-6; cdr3_nt: TGTGCCACCAGTGATCCCGGACAGGGCGCCAACGTCCTGACTTTC; cdr3_aa: CATSDPGQGANVLTF
d_call: .; cdr3_length: 13; clone_size: .; v_call: TRBV28; j_call: TRBJ2-1; cdr3_nt: TGTGCCAGCTGTCGGAGCTCCTACAATGAGCAGTTCTTC; cdr3_aa: CASCRSSYNEQFF
d_call: .; cdr3_length: 15; clone_size: few; v_call: TRBV24-1; j_call: TRBJ2-1; cdr3_nt: TGTGCCACCAGTGATTGGGGGGTCGGCGGCCATGAGCAGTTCTTC; cdr3_aa: CATSDWGVGGHEQFF
d_call: TRBD1; cdr3_length: 17; clone_size: once; v_call: TRBV11-3; j_call: TRBJ2-7; cdr3_nt: TGTGCCAGCAGCTTAGCCACAGGGGGCCTGAGCTCCTACGAGCAGTACTTC; cdr3_aa: CASSLATGGLSSYEQYF
d_call: .; cdr3_length: 14; clone_size: few; v_call: TRBV11-2; j_call: TRBJ1-2; cdr3_nt: TGTGCCAGCAGCCCAAATAACAGGGTTGGTGGCTACACCTTC; cdr3_aa: CASSPNNRVGGYTF
d_call: .; cdr3_length: 13; clone_size: .; v_call: TRBV3-1/TRBV3-2; j_call: TRBJ1-5; cdr3_nt: TGTGCCAGCTCCCAGGGTGCCAATCAGCCCCAGCATTTT; cdr3_aa: CASSQGANQPQHF
d_call: .; cdr3_length: 16; clone_size: .; v_call: TRBV19; j_call: TRBJ1-1; cdr3_nt: TGTGCCAGTAGTATAGATCTTGACAGGCGGAACACTGAAGCTTTCTTT; cdr3_aa: CASSIDLDRRNTEAFF
d_call: TRBD1; cdr3_length: 15; clone_size: .; v_call: TRBV5-4; j_call: TRBJ1-1; cdr3_nt: TGTGCCAGCAGCTTACCGGACAGGGTGAACACTGAAGCTTTCTTT; cdr3_aa: CASSLPDRVNTEAFF
d_call: TRBD2; cdr3_length: 15; clone_size: .; v_call: TRBV24-1; j_call: TRBJ2-1; cdr3_nt: TGTGCCACCAGTGGCACAGGCGGGGGAATGGATGAGCAGTTCTTC; cdr3_aa: CATSGTGGGMDEQFF
d_call: .; cdr3_length: 13; clone_size: .; v_call: TRBV18; j_call: TRBJ1-2; cdr3_nt: TGTGCCAGCTCATCAGGGGAAAACTATGGCTACACCTTC; cdr3_aa: CASSSGENYGYTF
d_call: TRBD1; cdr3_length: 15; clone_size: .; v_call: TRBV5-1; j_call: TRBJ1-2; cdr3_nt: TGCGCCAGCAGCTTGGTGGACAGGGGGCCGTATGGCTACACCTTC; cdr3_aa: CASSLVDRGPYGYTF
d_call: TRBD2; cdr3_length: 15; clone_size: .; v_call: TRBV3-1/TRBV3-2; j_call: TRBJ2-3; cdr3_nt: TGTGCCAGCAGCCCATTGACTAGCCCAATGGGTACGCAGTATTTT; cdr3_aa: CASSPLTSPMGTQYF
d_call: .; cdr3_length: 15; clone_size: .; v_call: TRBV19; j_call: TRBJ1-4; cdr3_nt: TGTGCCAGTAGCCGCGGGGGGCGGACTAATGAAAAACTGTTTTTT; cdr3_aa: CASSRGGRTNEKLFF
d_call: TRBD2; cdr3_length: 16; clone_size: .; v_call: TRBV5-1; j_call: TRBJ2-5; cdr3_nt: TGCGCCAGCAGCTTTATGCCGGGAGGGGTGCAAGAGACCCAGTACTTC; cdr3_aa: CASSFMPGGVQETQYF
d_call: .; cdr3_length: 16; clone_size: once; v_call: TRBV30; j_call: TRBJ1-6; cdr3_nt: TGTGCCTGGAGTCCCATCGGGAGCTCCTATAATTCACCCCTCCACTTT; cdr3_aa: CAWSPIGSSYNSPLHF
d_call: TRBD1; cdr3_length: 14; clone_size: .; v_call: TRBV9; j_call: TRBJ2-7; cdr3_nt: TGTGCCAGCAGCGCTACAGGGGGCCGGGGCGAGCAGTACTTC; cdr3_aa: CASSATGGRGEQYF
d_call: .; cdr3_length: 15; clone_size: .; v_call: TRBV3-1/TRBV3-2; j_call: TRBJ1-1; cdr3_nt: TGTGCCAGCAGCCAAGCACTGGACAGGAACACTGAAGCTTTCTTT; cdr3_aa: CASSQALDRNTEAFF
d_call: .; cdr3_length: 11; clone_size: .; v_call: TRBV12-3/TRBV12-4; j_call: TRBJ1-1; cdr3_nt: TGTGCCAGCAGTTTTGGGCGTGAAGCTTTCTTT; cdr3_aa: CASSFGREAFF
d_call: TRBD1; cdr3_length: 14; clone_size: .; v_call: TRBV14; j_call: TRBJ2-4; cdr3_nt: TGTGCCAGCAGCTCACAGGGGGCCAAAAACATTCAGTACTTC; cdr3_aa: CASSSQGAKNIQYF
d_call: .; cdr3_length: 15; clone_size: .; v_call: TRBV18; j_call: TRBJ2-3; cdr3_nt: TGTGCCAGCTCACCGGACAGATCTAGCACAGATACGCAGTATTTT; cdr3_aa: CASSPDRSSTDTQYF
d_call: .; cdr3_length: 14; clone_size: .; v_call: TRBV5-5; j_call: TRBJ1-4; cdr3_nt: TGTGCCAGCAGCTTGCCGGGCCCGGGGGAAAAACTGTTTTTT; cdr3_aa: CASSLPGPGEKLFF
d_call: .; cdr3_length: 16; clone_size: .; v_call: TRBV5-4; j_call: TRBJ2-2; cdr3_nt: TGTGCCAGCAGCCCGTCCCCCCGGGGGAAACCCGGGGAGCTGTTTTTT; cdr3_aa: CASSPSPRGKPGELFF
d_call: TRBD2; cdr3_length: 15; clone_size: once; v_call: TRBV10-2; j_call: TRBJ2-3; cdr3_nt: TGCGCCAGCAGTGAGTTAGGGACTAGCGGAGATACGCAGTATTTT; cdr3_aa: CASSELGTSGDTQYF
d_call: .; cdr3_length: 14; clone_size: .; v_call: TRBV28; j_call: TRBJ1-5; cdr3_nt: TGTGCCAGCAGTTTGGCCACTAGCAATCAGCCCCAGCATTTT; cdr3_aa: CASSLATSNQPQHF
d_call: TRBD2; cdr3_length: 15; clone_size: .; v_call: TRBV3-1/TRBV3-2; j_call: TRBJ2-7; cdr3_nt: TGTGCCAGCAGCCCGGGGACTAGCGGGGTTTACGAGCAGTACTTC; cdr3_aa: CASSPGTSGVYEQYF
d_call: .; cdr3_length: 15; clone_size: .; v_call: TRBV10-1; j_call: TRBJ2-3; cdr3_nt: TGCGCCAGTTCCCCTCAGTGGGGCCGCACAGATACGCAGTATTTT; cdr3_aa: CASSPQWGRTDTQYF
d_call: .; cdr3_length: 14; clone_size: .; v_call: TRBV11-2; j_call: TRBJ1-1; cdr3_nt: TGTGCCAGCAGCTTAGCGGGAGAGAACACTGAAGCTTTCTTT; cdr3_aa: CASSLAGENTEAFF
d_call: .; cdr3_length: 15; clone_size: .; v_call: TRBV2; j_call: TRBJ2-7; cdr3_nt: TGTGCCAGCAGTCGGGAAGGGGGGGTTAACTACGAGCAGTACTTC; cdr3_aa: CASSREGGVNYEQYF
d_call: TRBD1; cdr3_length: 15; clone_size: .; v_call: TRBV3-1/TRBV3-2; j_call: TRBJ2-1; cdr3_nt: TGTGCCAGCAGCCCCGGGACAGTCTCCTACAATGAGCAGTTCTTC; cdr3_aa: CASSPGTVSYNEQFF
d_call: .; cdr3_length: 16; clone_size: .; v_call: TRBV6-1; j_call: TRBJ1-5; cdr3_nt: TGTGCCAGCAGTGAACTCCCCGGGTATAGCAATCAGCCCCAGCATTTT; cdr3_aa: CASSELPGYSNQPQHF
d_call: .; cdr3_length: 13; clone_size: .; v_call: TRBV12-3/TRBV12-4; j_call: TRBJ1-2; cdr3_nt: TGTGCCAGCAGTCTTGACGGACTCTATGGCTACACCTTC; cdr3_aa: CASSLDGLYGYTF
d_call: TRBD1; cdr3_length: 16; clone_size: .; v_call: TRBV12-5; j_call: TRBJ1-1; cdr3_nt: TGTGCTAGTGGCTCCCCAGGGACAGGGGCCCACACTGAAGCTTTCTTT; cdr3_aa: CASGSPGTGAHTEAFF